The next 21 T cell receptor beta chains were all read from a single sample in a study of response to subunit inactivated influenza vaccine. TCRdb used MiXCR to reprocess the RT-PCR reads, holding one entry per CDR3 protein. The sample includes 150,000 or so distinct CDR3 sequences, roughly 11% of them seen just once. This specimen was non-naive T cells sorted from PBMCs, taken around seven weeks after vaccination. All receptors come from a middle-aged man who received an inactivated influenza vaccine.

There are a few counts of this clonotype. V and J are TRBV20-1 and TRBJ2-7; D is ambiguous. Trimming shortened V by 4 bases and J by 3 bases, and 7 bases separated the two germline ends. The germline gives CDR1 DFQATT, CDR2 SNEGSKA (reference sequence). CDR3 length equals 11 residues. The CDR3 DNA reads TGCAGTGCTATTACGATCTACGAGCAGTACTTC. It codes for CSAITIYEQYF.

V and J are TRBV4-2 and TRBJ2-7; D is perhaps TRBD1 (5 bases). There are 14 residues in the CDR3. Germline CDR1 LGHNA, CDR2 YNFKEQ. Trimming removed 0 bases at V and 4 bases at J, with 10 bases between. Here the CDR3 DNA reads TGTGCCAGCAGCCAAGAGGCAGGGTATTACGAGCAGTACTTC. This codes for CASSQEAGYYEQYF.

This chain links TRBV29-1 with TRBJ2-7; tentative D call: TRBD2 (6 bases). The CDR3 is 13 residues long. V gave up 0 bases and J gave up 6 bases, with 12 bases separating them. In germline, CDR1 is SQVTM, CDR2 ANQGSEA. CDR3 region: CSVEESWGGEQYF. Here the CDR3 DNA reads TGCAGCGTTGAAGAATCTTGGGGAGGCGAGCAGTACTTC.

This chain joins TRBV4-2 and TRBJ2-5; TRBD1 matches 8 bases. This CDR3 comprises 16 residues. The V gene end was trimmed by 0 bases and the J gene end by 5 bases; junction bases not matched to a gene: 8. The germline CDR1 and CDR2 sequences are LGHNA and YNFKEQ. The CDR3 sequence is CASSQEPRGPRETQYF. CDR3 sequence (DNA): TGTGCCAGCAGCCAAGAGCCCAGGGGGCCGAGGGAGACCCAGTACTTC.

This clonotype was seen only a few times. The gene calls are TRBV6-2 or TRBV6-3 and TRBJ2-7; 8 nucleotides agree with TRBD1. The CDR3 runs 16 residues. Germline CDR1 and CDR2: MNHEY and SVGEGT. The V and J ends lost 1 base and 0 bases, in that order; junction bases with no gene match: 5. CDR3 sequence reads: CASSYYGTGLSYEQYF. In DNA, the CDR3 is TGTGCCAGCAGTTACTACGGGACAGGACTCTCCTACGAGCAGTACTTC.

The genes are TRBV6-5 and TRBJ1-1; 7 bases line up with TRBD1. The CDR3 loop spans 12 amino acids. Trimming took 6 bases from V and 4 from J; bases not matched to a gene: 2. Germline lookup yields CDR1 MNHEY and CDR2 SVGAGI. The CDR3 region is CASRDRATEAFF. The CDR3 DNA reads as TGTGCCAGCAGAGACAGGGCCACTGAAGCTTTCTTT.

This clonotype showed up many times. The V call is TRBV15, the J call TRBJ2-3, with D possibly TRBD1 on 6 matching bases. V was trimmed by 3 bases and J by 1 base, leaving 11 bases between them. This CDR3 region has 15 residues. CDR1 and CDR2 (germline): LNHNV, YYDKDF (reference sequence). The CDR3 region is CATSRTNRGTDTQYF. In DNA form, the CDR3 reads TGTGCCACCAGCAGGACCAACAGGGGCACAGATACGCAGTATTTT. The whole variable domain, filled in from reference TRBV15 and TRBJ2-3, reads DAMVIQNPRYQVTQFGKPVTLSCSQTLNHNVMYWYQQKSSQAPKLLFHYYDKDFNNEADTPDNFQSRRPNTSFCFLDIRSPGLGDTAMYLCATSRTNRGTDTQYFGPGTRLTVL.

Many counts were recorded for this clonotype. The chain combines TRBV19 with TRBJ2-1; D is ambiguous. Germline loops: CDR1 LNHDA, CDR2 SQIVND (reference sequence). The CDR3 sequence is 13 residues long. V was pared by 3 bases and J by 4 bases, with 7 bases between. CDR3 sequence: CASSIDGYNEQFF. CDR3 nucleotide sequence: TGTGCCAGTAGTATCGACGGATACAATGAGCAGTTCTTC.

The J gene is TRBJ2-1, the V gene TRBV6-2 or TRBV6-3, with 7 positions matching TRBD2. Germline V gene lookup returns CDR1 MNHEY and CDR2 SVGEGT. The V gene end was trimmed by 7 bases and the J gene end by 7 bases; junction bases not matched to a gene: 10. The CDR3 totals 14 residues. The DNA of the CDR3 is TGTGCCAGCACCGAAAAGACTAGCAGAAATGAGCAGTTCTTC. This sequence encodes CASTEKTSRNEQFF.

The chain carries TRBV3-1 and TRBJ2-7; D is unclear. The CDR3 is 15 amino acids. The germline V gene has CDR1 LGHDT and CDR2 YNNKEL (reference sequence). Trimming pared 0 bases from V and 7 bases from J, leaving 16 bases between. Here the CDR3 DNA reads TGTGCCAGCAGCCAAGATCGTAACAGTCTACGGGAGCAGTACTTC. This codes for CASSQDRNSLREQYF.

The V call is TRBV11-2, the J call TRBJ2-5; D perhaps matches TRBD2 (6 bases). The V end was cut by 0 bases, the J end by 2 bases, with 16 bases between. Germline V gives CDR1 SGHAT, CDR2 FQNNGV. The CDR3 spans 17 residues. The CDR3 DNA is TGTGCCAGCAGCTTAGATTCCCCGGGACTCATACAAGAGACCCAGTACTTC. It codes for CASSLDSPGLIQETQYF.

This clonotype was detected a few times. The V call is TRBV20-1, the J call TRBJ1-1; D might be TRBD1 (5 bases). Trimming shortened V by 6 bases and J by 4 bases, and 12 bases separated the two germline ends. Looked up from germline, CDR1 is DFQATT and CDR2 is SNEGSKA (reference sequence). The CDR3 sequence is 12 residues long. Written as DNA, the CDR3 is TGCAGTGCGGGGGTGTACGCCACTGAAGCTTTCTTT. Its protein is CSAGVYATEAFF.

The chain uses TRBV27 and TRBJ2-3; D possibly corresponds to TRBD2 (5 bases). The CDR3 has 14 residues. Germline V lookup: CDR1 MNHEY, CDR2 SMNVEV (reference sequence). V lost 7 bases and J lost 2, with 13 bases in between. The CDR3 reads CASKVQRSTDTQYF. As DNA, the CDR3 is TGTGCCAGCAAGGTACAGCGGTCCACAGATACGCAGTATTTT.

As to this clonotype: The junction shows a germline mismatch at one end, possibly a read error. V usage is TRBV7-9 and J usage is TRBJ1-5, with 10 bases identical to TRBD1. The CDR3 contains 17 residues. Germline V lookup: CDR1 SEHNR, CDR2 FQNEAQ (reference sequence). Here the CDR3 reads CAGSLGTGATSNQPQHF. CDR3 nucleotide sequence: TGTGCCGGCAGCTTAGGGACAGGGGCGACCAGCAATCAGCCCCAGCATTTT.

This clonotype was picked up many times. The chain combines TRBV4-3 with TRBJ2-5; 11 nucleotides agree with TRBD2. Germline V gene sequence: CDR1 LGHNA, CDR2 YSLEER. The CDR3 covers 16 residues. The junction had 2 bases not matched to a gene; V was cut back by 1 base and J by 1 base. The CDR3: CASSQGLAGLQETQYF. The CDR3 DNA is TGCGCCAGCAGCCAAGGACTAGCGGGGCTCCAAGAGACCCAGTACTTC.

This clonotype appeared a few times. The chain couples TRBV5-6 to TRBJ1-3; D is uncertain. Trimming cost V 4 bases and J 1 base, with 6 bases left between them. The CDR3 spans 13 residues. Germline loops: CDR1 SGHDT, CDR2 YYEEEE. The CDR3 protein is CASSAPSGNTIYF. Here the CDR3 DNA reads TGTGCCAGCAGCGCTCCGTCTGGAAACACCATATATTTT.

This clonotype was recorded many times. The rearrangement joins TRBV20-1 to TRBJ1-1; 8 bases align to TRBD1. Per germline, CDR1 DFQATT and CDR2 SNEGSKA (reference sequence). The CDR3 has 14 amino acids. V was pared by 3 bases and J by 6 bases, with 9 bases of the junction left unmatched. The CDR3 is CSARAPGGTAEAFF. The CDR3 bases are TGCAGTGCTAGGGCCCCAGGGGGCACGGCTGAAGCTTTCTTT.

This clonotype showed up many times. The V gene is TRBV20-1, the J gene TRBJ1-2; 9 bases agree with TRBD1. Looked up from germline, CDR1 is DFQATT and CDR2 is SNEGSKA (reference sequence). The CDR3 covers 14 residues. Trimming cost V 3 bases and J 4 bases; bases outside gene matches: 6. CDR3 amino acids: CSASPGQGGYGYTF. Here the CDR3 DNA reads TGCAGTGCTAGCCCGGGACAGGGAGGCTATGGCTACACCTTC.

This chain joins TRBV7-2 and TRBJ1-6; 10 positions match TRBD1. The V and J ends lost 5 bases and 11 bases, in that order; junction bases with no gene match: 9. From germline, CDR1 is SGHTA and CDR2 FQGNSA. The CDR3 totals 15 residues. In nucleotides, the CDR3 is TGTGCCAGCAGCACCTGGGACAGGGGAATAGCACCCCTCCACTTT. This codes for CASSTWDRGIAPLHF.

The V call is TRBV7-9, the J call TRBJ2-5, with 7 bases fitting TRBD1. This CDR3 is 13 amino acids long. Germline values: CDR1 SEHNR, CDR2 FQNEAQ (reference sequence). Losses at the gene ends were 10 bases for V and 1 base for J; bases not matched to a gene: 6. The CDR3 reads CATVDRVQETQYF. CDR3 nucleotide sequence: TGTGCCACCGTAGACAGGGTCCAAGAGACCCAGTACTTC.

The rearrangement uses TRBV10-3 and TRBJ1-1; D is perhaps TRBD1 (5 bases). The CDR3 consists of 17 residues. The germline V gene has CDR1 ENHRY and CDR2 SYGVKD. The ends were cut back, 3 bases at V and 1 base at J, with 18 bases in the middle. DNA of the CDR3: TGTGCCATCAGTGAAACTGCCGGCCCTAGGGGGAACACTGAAGCTTTCTTT. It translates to CAISETAGPRGNTEAFF.